These 23 T cell receptor beta chains were all obtained from the same sample, sequenced in a study of blood T cell repertoires in COVID-19. Sequencing used immunoSEQ multiplex PCR; TCRdb keeps in-frame clones, though not all of them. The table has approximately 230,000 clones, 85% to 90% seen once. Sequencing input: PBMCs or T cells enriched from blood (not recorded which). These receptors were taken from a woman aged 30 to 39 who had recovered from COVID-19.

This sequence joins TRBV7-2 and TRBJ2-7, with 10 bases that match TRBD1. The length of the CDR3 is 16 residues. Germline CDR1 and CDR2: SGHTA and FQGNSA. The V and J ends lost 5 bases and 6 bases, in that order; junction bases with no gene match: 13. The CDR3 loop is CASSPNPRDRGGEQYF. The CDR3 DNA reads TGTGCCAGCAGCCCCAACCCCCGGGACAGGGGAGGCGAGCAGTACTTC.

The chain uses TRBV5-5 and TRBJ1-5, with D possibly being TRBD1 (6 bases). V was shortened by 1 base and J by 1 base, with 6 bases between the two germline ends. Germline CDR1 reads SGHKS; CDR2 reads YYEKEE (reference sequence). The CDR3 has 14 residues. This chain's CDR3 is CASSLRGSNQPQHF. For the CDR3, the DNA is TGTGCCAGCAGCTTGAGGGGGAGCAATCAGCCCCAGCATTTT.

This chain links TRBV28 with TRBJ1-3; D call uncertain. This CDR3 comprises 17 residues. The germline gives CDR1 MDHEN, CDR2 SYDVKM. V was shortened by 4 bases and J by 0 bases, with 16 bases between the two germline ends. CDR3 amino acids: CASSSPMEGLSGNTIYF. Written as DNA, the CDR3 is TGTGCCAGCAGTTCCCCCATGGAGGGCCTCTCTGGAAACACCATATATTTT.

The V call is TRBV7-9, the J call TRBJ2-1, with 8 nucleotides matching TRBD2. CDR1 is SEHNR and CDR2 is FQNEAQ in the germline V gene (reference sequence). V shed 5 bases and J 10 bases; nucleotides not matched to a gene: 13. The CDR3 length is 15 residues. CDR3 amino acids: CASSLRGLDSSEQFF. DNA for the CDR3: TGTGCCAGCAGCCTAAGGGGACTAGATTCGTCCGAGCAGTTCTTC.

V is TRBV5-1 and J is TRBJ2-1; 13 bases line up with TRBD2. CDR1 is SGHRS, CDR2 YFSETQ, per germline. J gave up 5 bases and V 2 bases, and 13 bases lay outside the gene matches. The CDR3 totals 19 residues. CDR3: CASSFLLAGGPRGDNEQFF. The CDR3, as DNA: TGCGCCAGCAGCTTTCTACTAGCGGGAGGGCCTAGGGGAGACAATGAGCAGTTCTTC.

V is TRBV19 and J is TRBJ2-7, with TRBD2 as a possible D gene (5 bases). The CDR3 totals 13 residues. Germline lookup yields CDR1 LNHDA and CDR2 SQIVND (reference sequence). V lost 6 bases, J lost 5 bases, and 14 bases lay in between. Written as DNA, the CDR3 is TGTGCCAGTAGCACCACGACTAAGGACGAGCAGTACTTC. It specifies CASSTTTKDEQYF.

The V call is TRBV5-4, the J call TRBJ1-1; D gene uncertain. This CDR3 region has 15 residues. Germline V gives CDR1 SGHNT, CDR2 YYREEE (reference sequence). Trimming took 4 bases from V and 2 from J, leaving 15 bases between them. CDR3 sequence reads: CASSQEAGFNTEAFF. The CDR3 DNA sequence: TGTGCCAGCAGCCAGGAGGCCGGCTTCAACACTGAAGCTTTCTTT.

The CDR3 DNA reads as TGTGCCAGCAGCCCTTTTAACCCCCCCCGGAGCGGCTACACCTTC. Protein product: CASSPFNPPRSGYTF. The V and J genes are TRBV28 and TRBJ1-2; D remains ambiguous. V lost 6 bases, J lost 8 bases, and 22 bases lay in between. Germline loops: CDR1 MDHEN, CDR2 SYDVKM. CDR3 length: 15 residues.

The chain carries TRBV5-1 and TRBJ1-2; perhaps TRBD1 as D (5 bases). CDR3 length: 14 amino acids. V lost 1 base and J 2 bases, leaving 9 bases between the germline ends. In germline, CDR1 is SGHRS, CDR2 YFSETQ. The CDR3 sequence is CASSLPGPNYGYTF. Here the CDR3 DNA reads TGCGCCAGCAGCTTGCCAGGGCCCAACTATGGCTACACCTTC.

CDR3 nucleotide sequence: TGTGCCATCAGGCCGGGACTAGACACAGATACGCAGTATTTT. It yields the protein CAIRPGLDTDTQYF. The chain links TRBV10-3 to TRBJ2-3; 8 nucleotides match TRBD2. The CDR3 is 14 amino acids. Germline V gene data show CDR1 as ENHRY and CDR2 as SYGVKD. V gave up 6 bases and J gave up 2 bases; unmatched junction bases: 4.

V usage is TRBV13 and J usage is TRBJ1-2, with TRBD1 matching 10 bases. V was clipped by 5 bases and J by 8 bases; unmatched bases: 8. This CDR3 has 14 residues. The V gene's germline CDR1 is PRHDT and CDR2 FYEKMQ (reference sequence). This chain's CDR3 is CASSLSGTGEGYTF. The CDR3 DNA follows: TGTGCCAGCAGCCTCTCCGGGACAGGGGAGGGCTACACCTTC.

The chain uses TRBV7-9 and TRBJ2-7, with D possibly matching TRBD1 (5 bases). Trimming pared 1 base from V and 1 base from J, leaving 8 bases between. This CDR3 has 14 residues. Germline CDR1 SEHNR, CDR2 FQNEAQ (reference sequence). CDR3 amino acids: CASSLGAGSYEQYF. The CDR3 nucleotides are TGTGCCAGCAGCTTAGGGGCAGGGTCCTACGAGCAGTACTTC.

A single count supports this clone. The CDR3 spells CASSLLRDNEAFF. The CDR3 bases are TGCGCCAGCAGCCTACTCCGGGACAATGAAGCTTTCTTT. This chain connects TRBV4-3 to TRBJ1-1, with TRBD1 as a possible D gene (6 bases). CDR3 length: 13 amino acids. V shed 4 bases and J shed 7 bases, with 13 bases lying between them. Germline CDR1 LGHNA, CDR2 YSLEER.

This rearrangement joins TRBV30 to TRBJ1-1, with unresolved D. CDR1 and CDR2 (germline): GTSNPN, SVGIG (reference sequence). The germline V and J ends were trimmed by 2 bases and 1 base, with 5 bases remaining between them. The length of the CDR3 is 12 residues. The CDR3 loop reads CAWSPKNTEAFF. The CDR3 bases are TGTGCCTGGAGTCCAAAGAACACTGAAGCTTTCTTT.

This clone was observed a single time. The rearrangement uses TRBV28 and TRBJ2-6; no clear D gene. Deletions cut 8 bases from V and 1 base from J, with 9 bases between. Germline CDR1 and CDR2: MDHEN and SYDVKM. CDR3 size: 14 residues. The CDR3 reads CASGGSSGANVLTF. The CDR3 DNA sequence: TGTGCCAGCGGCGGCTCTTCTGGGGCCAACGTCCTGACTTTC.

The chain combines TRBV5-1 with TRBJ2-3; 7 bases match TRBD2. Germline assignment: CDR1 SGHRS and CDR2 YFSETQ. This CDR3 is 16 amino acids long. V gave up 0 bases and J gave up 0 bases; unmatched junction bases: 4. In nucleotides, the CDR3 is TGCGCCAGCAGCTTGGTCTTGGGGGGGAGCACAGATACGCAGTATTTT. This encodes CASSLVLGGSTDTQYF. Variable domain in full (rest from reference TRBV5-1 and TRBJ2-3): KAGVTQTPRYLIKTRGQQVTLSCSPISGHRSVSWYQQTPGQGLQFLFEYFSETQRNKGNFPGRFSGRQFSNSRSEMNVSTLELGDSALYLCASSLVLGGSTDTQYFGPGTRLTVL.

This chain links TRBV10-3 with TRBJ2-7, with 9 bases that match TRBD2. V was pared by 6 bases and J by 0 bases, with 6 bases of the junction left unmatched. The CDR3 runs to 15 residues. Germline CDR1 ENHRY, CDR2 SYGVKD. The CDR3 spells CAIRTDSGSSYEQYF. In DNA form, the CDR3 reads TGTGCCATCAGGACGGATAGCGGGAGCTCCTACGAGCAGTACTTC.

V and J are TRBV6-6 and TRBJ1-2; 10 bases map to TRBD1. The germline V gene has CDR1 MNHNY and CDR2 SVGAGI (reference sequence). V was clipped by 2 bases and J by 7 bases; unmatched bases: 7. The CDR3 is 15 amino acids. CDR3: CASSYLQTGGLGYTF. The CDR3 DNA reads TGTGCCAGCAGTTACCTCCAGACAGGGGGCCTTGGCTACACCTTC.

The genes are TRBV27 and TRBJ2-7; weak D call: TRBD2 (6 bases). The germline V gene encodes CDR1 MNHEY and CDR2 SMNVEV (reference sequence). The CDR3 has 17 amino acids. V was clipped by 3 bases and J by 3 bases, with 21 bases between them. The CDR3 here is CASSLLGTLGGNYEQYF. For the CDR3, the DNA is TGTGCCAGCAGTTTGTTGGGGACTCTCGGGGGAAACTACGAGCAGTACTTC.

This clone has just one count. The chain joins TRBV5-1 to TRBJ1-1; D gene unclear. CDR1 and CDR2 (germline): SGHRS, YFSETQ. V shed 3 bases and J shed 0 bases, with 12 bases lying between them. There are 15 residues in the CDR3. The chain's CDR3 is CASSSYTAVNTEAFF. In nucleotides, the CDR3 is TGCGCCAGCAGCTCCTATACAGCCGTGAACACTGAAGCTTTCTTT.

The chain links TRBV7-9 to TRBJ1-1; TRBD1 might be the D (5 bases). Germline V gene sequence: CDR1 SEHNR, CDR2 FQNEAQ (reference sequence). V gave up 2 bases and J gave up 0 bases, with 13 bases separating them. The CDR3 runs to 16 residues. CDR3 sequence reads: CASSLPGTVMNTEAFF. In DNA, the CDR3 is TGTGCCAGCAGCTTACCGGGGACTGTCATGAACACTGAAGCTTTCTTT.

The CDR3 loop is CATMGQPNTGELFF. CDR3 sequence (DNA): TGTGCCACGATGGGACAGCCGAACACCGGGGAGCTGTTTTTT. The rearrangement uses TRBV24-1 and TRBJ2-2, with TRBD1 matching 7 bases. Germline trimming cut 10 bases from V and 0 bases from J; bases unmatched to any gene: 4. The CDR3 loop spans 14 amino acids. CDR1 is KGHDR, CDR2 SFDVKD, per germline.

The chain joins TRBV28 to TRBJ1-2; D gene ambiguous. Germline V gene sequence: CDR1 MDHEN, CDR2 SYDVKM. Trimming stripped 4 bases from V and 8 bases from J, with 14 bases between. The CDR3 extends over 13 amino acids. Here the CDR3 reads CASSSSLAGGYTF. As DNA, the CDR3 is TGTGCCAGCAGTTCTTCCTTAGCGGGAGGCTACACCTTC.